This note documents a single T cell receptor (beta chain) sequence. Antigen: not known. The sample belongs to a study of shared clonotypes between healthy human individuals. Findings and limits, study-wide: Genetic and exposure-history diversity was limited by the small donor number.

CD45RO-negative CD8 cells positively selected for CCR7 made up the naive population, which excluded terminally differentiated effector memory CD45RA+ cells. Splitting of each subset's genomic DNA was done evenly across several immunoSEQ plates. Some clones are missing from TCRdb's copy, which holds only in-frame ones; the method was immunoSEQ multiplex PCR. The sample yields around 2,100,000 clones, around 96% seen once. The CDR3 is 16 residues long. V was clipped by 0 bases and J by 3 bases; unmatched bases: 4. Germline V gives CDR1 SGHRS, CDR2 YFSETQ. The chain combines TRBV5-1 with TRBJ2-1, with 9 bases aligning to TRBD2. Sequenced: naive CD8+ T cells sorted from blood. The receptor was isolated from a man aged 18 to 30 in good health. CDR3 coding DNA: TGCGCCAGCAGCTTGGGTCCAGCGGGGGGCTACAATGAGCAGTTCTTC. Its translation is CASSLGPAGGYNEQFF.